Many counts were recorded for the clone carrying this TCR beta chain. Its specificity is not known. This sample is part of a study of T cells in Graves' hyperthyroidism and ophthalmopathy. Study-level results: Ophthalmopathy was predicted by the model a median of approximately 6 months ahead of onset.

Each ophthalmopathy patient scored at least 3 on the Clinical Activity Score and at least 4 on NOSPECS grade, with duration under 3 months. Uncontrolled infection, other autoimmune disease, pregnancy and lactation each barred patients from inclusion. Germline V lookup: CDR1 KGHSH, CDR2 LQKENI. The CDR3 is 13 residues long. After removal of 7 bases from V and 1 base from J, the junction contained 3 bases not matched to a gene. The source material, RNA transcripts, was used to amplify TCR beta CDR3 regions. The study used the HTBI primer set for a first-round RT-PCR of the TCR CDR3. TCRdb re-analysed the multiplex PCR reads in MiXCR, keeping a single row per CDR3 protein. The top ten hold roughly 53% of the sample, which has 310,000 or so distinct CDR3 sequences, about 18% seen once.

This TCR came from a woman in her sixties or seventies with Graves' ophthalmopathy. This chain joins TRBV18 and TRBJ1-1; TRBD1 aligns across 7 bases. Sample: blood. The CDR3 DNA reads as TGTGCCAGCTTGGGACAGAGGAACACTGAAGCTTTCTTT. Protein: CASLGQRNTEAFF.